Listed here is a single T cell receptor (beta chain). As yet, its antigen is unknown. The sample is drawn from a study of long-term antiretroviral therapy in people with HIV. About the research overall: A decade or so separates the oldest specimens from the later 2015 immediate-ART recommendation.

They ran version v3.0 of the immunoSEQ assay at survey level. Per-sample targets for sequencing were about 35,000-55,000 T-cell genomes. Only in-frame clones appear in the TCRdb table, and some are missing; sequencing was by immunoSEQ multiplex PCR. The sample lists fewer than 20,000 clones, approximately 75% seen once, with 14% in the top ten. Study-level findings and limits: Spans of CDR3 length were tighter for HIV repertoires than for controls. Blood specimens, gathered between the mid-2000s and the late 2010s, were possibly obtained under older ART regimens.

The V gene's germline CDR1 is KGHSH and CDR2 LQKENI. This CDR3 comprises 15 residues. V dropped 1 base and J dropped 5 bases, with 14 bases sitting between them. The V call is TRBV18, the J call TRBJ2-5, with a tentative D call TRBD1 (6 bases). The sequence came from a woman aged 45-65 years with HIV. The source was unsorted PBMCs, collected 1.5 years before starting antiretroviral therapy. CDR3 amino acids: CASSPQTGGGETQYF. The CDR3 DNA reads TGTGCCAGCTCACCACAGACTGGGGGCGGGGAGACCCAGTACTTC. Supplemented by reference TRBV18 and TRBJ2-5, the full variable domain reads NAGVMQNPRHLVRRRGQEARLRCSPMKGHSHVYWYRQLPEEGLKFMVYLQKENIIDESGMPKERFSAEFPKEGPSILRIQQVVRGDSAAYFCASSPQTGGGETQYFGPGTRLLVL.